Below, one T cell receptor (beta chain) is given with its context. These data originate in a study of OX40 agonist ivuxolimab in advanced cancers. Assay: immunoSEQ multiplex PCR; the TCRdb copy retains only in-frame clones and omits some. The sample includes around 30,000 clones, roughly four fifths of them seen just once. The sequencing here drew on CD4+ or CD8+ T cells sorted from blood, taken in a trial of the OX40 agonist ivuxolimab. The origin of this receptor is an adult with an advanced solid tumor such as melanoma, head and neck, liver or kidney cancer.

CDR3 DNA sequence: TGTGCCAGCAGCCAAATGGGGGGCCTTCAAGAGACCCAGTACTTC. This sequence encodes CASSQMGGLQETQYF. V gene TRBV16 combines with J gene TRBJ2-5, with D possibly called TRBD1 or TRBD2 (6 bases each). Germline-derived CDR1 and CDR2 are KGHSY and FQNENV. The CDR3 contains 15 residues. V lost 2 bases, J lost 2 bases, and 12 bases lay in between.